The 17 T cell receptor beta chains below all came from one sample that was sequenced in a study of blood T cell repertoires in COVID-19. The assay was immunoSEQ multiplex PCR, and TCRdb's table has in-frame clones only and misses some. The data show about 95,000 clones, about 90% seen once. The sequenced sample was peripheral blood. Receptors originate from a human donor in a cohort sampled during active COVID-19.

This clone has just one count. The chain recombines TRBV3-1 (or the pseudogene TRBV3-2) with TRBJ1-4; 7 bases align to TRBD1. Unmatched junction bases numbered 5, after V lost 3 bases and J lost 7 bases. CDR1 is LGHDT and CDR2 is YNNKEL in the germline V gene (reference sequence). There are 14 residues in the CDR3. The CDR3 here is CASSQTGMGEKLFF. In DNA form, the CDR3 reads TGTGCCAGCAGCCAGACAGGGATGGGTGAAAAACTGTTTTTT.

The chain carries TRBV30 and TRBJ1-5; 7 bases line up with TRBD1. CDR1 is GTSNPN and CDR2 is SVGIG in the germline V gene (reference sequence). The CDR3 consists of 12 residues. Losses at the gene ends were 5 bases for V and 3 bases for J; bases not matched to a gene: 1. CDR3 nucleotides: TGTGCCTGGGACAGGGACAATCAGCCCCAGCATTTT. It is translated as CAWDRDNQPQHF.

The chain is built from TRBV3-1 (or the pseudogene TRBV3-2) and TRBJ2-1; tentative D call: TRBD2 (5 bases). Trimming took off 0 bases at V and 10 bases at J, with 13 bases between the two ends. Germline loops: CDR1 LGHDT, CDR2 YNNKEL (reference sequence). There are 14 residues in the CDR3. Here the CDR3 DNA reads TGTGCCAGCAGCCAAGATCCACTAGTCAGAGAGCAGTTCTTC. Encoded protein: CASSQDPLVREQFF.

The J gene is TRBJ1-2, the V gene TRBV20-1; 10 nucleotides agree with TRBD1. The CDR3 covers 11 residues. V was clipped by 6 bases and J by 14 bases; unmatched bases: 9. Germline CDR1 DFQATT, CDR2 SNEGSKA (reference sequence). CDR3: CSALGTGAVTF. Written as DNA, the CDR3 is TGCAGTGCCCTCGGGACAGGGGCGGTTACCTTC.

The rearrangement joins TRBV19 to TRBJ1-3; D is perhaps TRBD1 (6 bases). Germline V gene lookup returns CDR1 LNHDA and CDR2 SQIVND (reference sequence). The germline V and J ends were trimmed by 10 bases and 2 bases, with 15 bases remaining between them. The CDR3 contains 14 residues. CDR3 in amino acids: CATSGTLTGNTIYF. Here the CDR3 DNA reads TGTGCCACTTCGGGGACACTCACTGGAAACACCATATATTTT.

The chain employs TRBV25-1 and TRBJ1-2; 9 bases are shared with TRBD1. V was clipped by 6 bases and J by 3 bases; unmatched bases: 8. The V gene's germline CDR1 is MGHDK and CDR2 SYGVNS. The CDR3 spans 15 residues. DNA of the CDR3: TGTGCCAGCAGGGGACAGGGAAAGGCCTACTATGGCTACACCTTC. As protein: CASRGQGKAYYGYTF.

This sequence joins TRBV14 and TRBJ1-6; D is perhaps TRBD1 (6 bases). V was pared by 4 bases and J by 9 bases, with 7 bases between. This CDR3 comprises 12 residues. Germline CDR1 is SGHDN and CDR2 is FVKESK. CDR3 region: CASSLQGSPLHF. The CDR3 coding sequence is TGTGCCAGCAGCCTACAGGGTTCACCCCTCCACTTT.

This chain connects TRBV13 to TRBJ1-1; D remains unclear. Trimming stripped 5 bases from V and 1 base from J, with 8 bases between. The germline CDR1 and CDR2 sequences are PRHDT and FYEKMQ (reference sequence). The CDR3 covers 13 residues. The CDR3 sequence is CASSPRRNTEAFF. In nucleotides, the CDR3 is TGTGCCAGCAGCCCCCGGAGGAACACTGAAGCTTTCTTT.

The rearrangement joins TRBV10-3 to TRBJ2-7; TRBD1 aligns across 7 bases. This CDR3 has 14 residues. The V and J ends lost 6 bases and 3 bases, in that order; junction bases with no gene match: 8. Germline V gives CDR1 ENHRY, CDR2 SYGVKD. The CDR3 spells CAISPMGQNYEQYF. The CDR3 DNA sequence: TGTGCCATCAGCCCCATGGGACAGAACTACGAGCAGTACTTC.

This clone was counted a few times. The rearrangement joins TRBV6-2 or TRBV6-3 to TRBJ2-1; 7 nucleotides line up with TRBD1. CDR1 and CDR2 (germline): MNHEY, SVGEGT. Trimming at V came to 5 bases and at J to 0 bases, leaving 4 bases not matched to a gene. The CDR3 loop spans 15 amino acids. The CDR3 DNA follows: TGTGCCAGCAGTATGGACAGGAGCTCCTACAATGAGCAGTTCTTC. Its translation is CASSMDRSSYNEQFF.

The V and J genes are TRBV5-3 and TRBJ2-7; D gene ambiguous. TRBV5-3 is an ORF, and what it does is uncertain. Trimming took off 10 bases at V and 5 bases at J, with 22 bases between the two ends. CDR3 size: 14 residues. The chain's CDR3 is CALNPPPPADEQYF. CDR3 DNA: TGTGCCTTAAACCCGCCCCCCCCCGCGGACGAGCAGTACTTC.

The rearrangement joins TRBV19 to TRBJ2-5; 10 nucleotides agree with TRBD1. With V trimmed by 2 bases and J by 4 bases, 7 bases remained unmatched. The CDR3 loop spans 16 amino acids. Germline CDR1 reads LNHDA; CDR2 reads SQIVND (reference sequence). CDR3 region: CASSIKGTGVRETQYF. The CDR3 DNA reads TGTGCCAGTAGTATAAAAGGGACAGGGGTCCGAGAGACCCAGTACTTC.

This clone was counted a single time. The chain carries TRBV9 and TRBJ2-2; 9 nucleotides line up with TRBD1. Germline V gives CDR1 SGDLS, CDR2 YYNGEE. V trimming: 6 bases; J trimming: 5 bases; junction bases outside the gene matches: 5. The CDR3 is made up of 14 amino acids. CDR3 region: CASTGQGFTGELFF. In DNA, the CDR3 is TGTGCCAGCACCGGACAGGGGTTTACCGGGGAGCTGTTTTTT.

The chain is built from TRBV18 and TRBJ1-3; the D gene is possibly TRBD1 (5 bases). CDR1 is KGHSH, CDR2 LQKENI, per germline. The CDR3 totals 17 residues. V was clipped by 2 bases and J by 4 bases, with 18 bases between them. CDR3 in DNA: TGTGCCAGCTCACCAAAGGGGCCGAGCTCGGCGGGAAACACCATATATTTT. Its translation is CASSPKGPSSAGNTIYF.

The chain uses TRBV5-5 and TRBJ2-5, with 7 bases matching TRBD1. CDR1 and CDR2 from the germline V gene are SGHKS and YYEKEE (reference sequence). This CDR3 has 15 residues. Unmatched junction bases numbered 8, after V lost 4 bases and J lost 2 bases. CDR3 loop: CASSPGTAHQETQYF. For the CDR3, the DNA is TGTGCCAGCAGCCCCGGGACAGCGCATCAAGAGACCCAGTACTTC.

This clone was seen a handful of times. This sequence joins TRBV19 and TRBJ1-1, with D maybe TRBD1 (5 bases). The CDR3 length is 13 residues. Germline CDR1 reads LNHDA; CDR2 reads SQIVND (reference sequence). The V end was cut by 4 bases, the J end by 1 base, with 7 bases between. The CDR3 bases are TGTGCCAGTAGTAGACAGCCGAACACTGAAGCTTTCTTT. Protein: CASSRQPNTEAFF.

This clone was seen more than once but under ten times. J is TRBJ1-5 and V is TRBV6-5; D gene ambiguous. Trimming removed 5 bases at V and 8 bases at J, with 16 bases between. The germline CDR1 and CDR2 sequences are MNHEY and SVGAGI. This CDR3 contains 14 residues. The CDR3 sequence is CASSPSGGFEPQHF. CDR3 nucleotides: TGTGCCAGCAGTCCATCGGGAGGGTTTGAGCCCCAGCATTTT.